The present TCR beta chain was sequenced within a study of cytomegalovirus exposure and HLA in healthy donors. Overall study results and limits: For TCR beta chains, V- and J-gene trimming was later linked to a missense DCLRE1C variant. Of the V segments, some could not be distinguished, including TRBV6-2 and TRBV6-3, and were excluded.

From germline, CDR1 is SGDLS and CDR2 YYNGEE. The CDR3 totals 13 residues. Trimming pared 3 bases from V and 4 bases from J, leaving 9 bases between. Primers included in the PCR were 60 Vbeta and 13 Jbeta primers. Profiled with immunoSEQ multiplex PCR; TCRdb holds only in-frame clones, not every one. The sample lists under 150,000 clones; 70% to 75% were seen once. Comment on this clone: Its antigen is not identified.

The source material was PBMCs. The chain carries TRBV9 and TRBJ2-3, with TRBD2 as a possible D gene (6 bases). The receptor was derived from a young woman in good health and CMV-seronegative. Here the CDR3 DNA reads TGTGCCAGCAGCGCGGGGGTAGCAGATACGCAGTATTTT. Its translation: CASSAGVADTQYF.